This TCR beta chain was recovered during a study of early T cells in non-severe SARS-CoV-2 infection. Study overall: Chains were not paired, and sequencing was done on bulk RNA from unsorted whole blood. The study, taken as a whole, reports: Lookups in VDJdb leaned toward anti-spike CD8 responses and missed private and CD4 specificities.

This clonotype was found many times. Its antigen is not known. Individual cDNA molecules received unique molecular identifiers during library preparation. A single record per CDR3 protein comes from TCRdb applying MiXCR to the 5' RACE reads. Altogether 45,000 to 60,000 distinct CDR3 sequences are present, 9.3% being singletons, with the ten largest covering less than 25%. The CDR3 has 12 amino acids. V was pared by 0 bases and J by 5 bases, with 7 bases between. Germline CDR1 and CDR2: DFQATT and SNEGSKA (reference sequence). V gene TRBV20-1 combines with J gene TRBJ1-2, with D possibly TRBD1 on 5 matching bases. Material for sequencing was whole blood. The TCR comes from an adult who was a healthcare worker with PCR-confirmed SARS-CoV-2 infection or an uninfected control (not recorded which). CDR3 in amino acids: CSARDQGYGYTF. As DNA, the CDR3 is TGCAGTGCTAGAGATCAGGGTTATGGCTACACCTTC.